This TCR beta chain was found in a study of blood T cell repertoires in COVID-19. Original processing notes: Nucleated cell number was recorded as an estimate derived from reference gene primer amplification. Using immunoSEQ multiplex PCR, the repertoire was profiled, and TCRdb retains in-frame clones only, with some absent. V, J and clone size were drawn from that table, and D and trimming were deduced from the DNA. The profile shows 250,000 to 300,000 clones, almost 90% of them singletons. The CDR3 is 15 residues long. Germline CDR1 is MNHEY and CDR2 is SMNVEV (reference sequence). Trimming removed 6 bases from V and 7 bases from J, with 18 bases in between.

The TCR originated in a woman aged 25-40 years with COVID-19, enrolled during active disease. The sample was peripheral blood. The chain links TRBV27 to TRBJ1-4; D might be TRBD1 (6 bases). CDR3 loop: CASSLRGGAGEKLFF. The CDR3 DNA sequence: TGTGCCAGCAGCCTTAGAGGGGGGGCGGGTGAAAAACTGTTTTTT.